A selection of T cell receptor beta chains follows, all from one sample in a study of blood T cell repertoires in COVID-19. Measured with immunoSEQ multiplex PCR; TCRdb has only the in-frame clones, and not every one. The table lists about 120,000 clones, roughly 85% of them singletons. The sequenced sample consisted of peripheral blood. These receptors were collected from a human donor in a cohort sampled during active COVID-19. CDR3s include the opening cysteine and the closing phenylalanine or tryptophan.

V	J	CDR3
TRBV10-3	TRBJ2-7	CAISESGPRGAYEQYF
TRBV3-1/TRBV3-2	TRBJ2-3	CASSHRGRGTTDTQYF
TRBV2	TRBJ1-6	CASSETESSYNSPLHF
TRBV6-1	TRBJ1-2	CASSDGQVGGYTF
TRBV6-1	TRBJ1-3	CASSEAIGGGNTIYF
TRBV19	TRBJ1-1	CASGVIPAEAFF
TRBV27	TRBJ1-2	CASSSHPLGLTGLYGYTF
TRBV2	TRBJ1-5	CASSRTPDSSNQPQHF
TRBV7-2	TRBJ2-3	CASSLEAGADTQYF
TRBV5-1	TRBJ1-1	CASSQGTQGSAEAFF
TRBV11-1	TRBJ1-2	CASSLATGFGYGYTF
TRBV18	TRBJ2-1	CASSPGFNRDNEQFF
TRBV6-4	TRBJ1-5	CASSPLTGLSNQPQHF
TRBV4-2	TRBJ2-3	CASSHPGQGSTDTQYF
TRBV5-4	TRBJ2-5	CASSPRTGGYQETQYF
TRBV10-3	TRBJ2-5	CAISDWRAQETQYF
TRBV7-2	TRBJ2-1	CASSSTSFNEQFF